This T cell receptor (beta chain) was captured in a study of shared clonotypes between healthy human individuals. Study-level findings and limits: Across four donors, naive CD4 shared approximately 4.5%, naive CD8 around 3.5%, memory CD4 roughly 2.5%, memory CD8 roughly 0.37%. The generation probabilities recorded for non-shared clonotypes fell below those of clonotypes shared by all four donors.

V was shortened by 2 bases and J by 0 bases, with 4 bases between the two germline ends. Germline lookup yields CDR1 MNHNY and CDR2 SVGAGI (reference sequence). The CDR3 runs to 13 residues. A note on this clone: The antigen is unknown. This same CDR3 is encoded by further DNA sequences in the sample.

Some clones are missing from TCRdb's copy, which holds only in-frame ones; the method was immunoSEQ multiplex PCR. The data contain roughly 1,100,000 clones, about three quarters of them singletons. V is TRBV6-6 and J is TRBJ1-1; D call uncertain. Sequences were obtained from memory CD4+ T cells sorted from blood. Subset defined: CD45RA-negative fraction. The clonotype was recovered from a man in his late teens or twenties in good health. In DNA, the CDR3 is TGTGCCAGCAGTTACGACCTGAACACTGAAGCTTTCTTT. Amino acids: CASSYDLNTEAFF.